What follows describes a single T cell receptor (beta chain). Antigen specificity is unknown. The data stem from a study of blood T cells in healthy people across ages. Regarding the study as a whole: With age, beta diversity per million T cells declined roughly linearly, significantly by 40.

The germline V gene has CDR1 MNHEY and CDR2 SVGEGT. The CDR3 covers 15 residues. Trimming cost V 6 bases and J 5 bases; bases outside gene matches: 8. A second PCR, run for about 7 to 11 cycles, used a sample-barcoded 5' primer plus a J-beta primer mix. Each TCR beta cDNA got a 12-nucleotide random molecular identifier. Each CDR3 protein is one row after TCRdb ran MiXCR on the 5' RACE reads. The sample carries more than 600,000 distinct CDR3 sequences, just under 25% recorded once. This sample also appeared in a second study, on T cells of mothers and their children.

This sequence was found in a boy between 10 and 17 years old in good health. The sample taken for sequencing was blood. V is TRBV6-2 or TRBV6-3 and J is TRBJ2-1; 9 positions agree with TRBD1. The CDR3 nucleotides are TGTGCCAGCAGAGATCCGGGACAGGGAAACAATGAGCAGTTCTTC. Its protein is CASRDPGQGNNEQFF.